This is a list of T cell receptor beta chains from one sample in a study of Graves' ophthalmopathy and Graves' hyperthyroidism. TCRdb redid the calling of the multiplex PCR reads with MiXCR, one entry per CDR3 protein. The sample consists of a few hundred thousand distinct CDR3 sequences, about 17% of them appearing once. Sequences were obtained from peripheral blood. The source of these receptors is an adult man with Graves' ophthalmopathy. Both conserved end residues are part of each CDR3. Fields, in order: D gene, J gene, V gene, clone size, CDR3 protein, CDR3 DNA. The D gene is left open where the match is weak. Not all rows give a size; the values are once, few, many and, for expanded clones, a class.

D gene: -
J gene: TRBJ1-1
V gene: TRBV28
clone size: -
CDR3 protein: CASSLFAGHKLGNTEAFF
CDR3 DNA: TGTGCCAGCAGTTTATTTGCAGGGCATAAATTGGGGAACACTGAAGCTTTCTTT

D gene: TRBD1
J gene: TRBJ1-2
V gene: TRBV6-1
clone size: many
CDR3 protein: CASSGRDRDVGYTF
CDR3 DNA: TGTGCCAGCAGCGGCCGGGACAGGGACGTTGGCTACACCTTC

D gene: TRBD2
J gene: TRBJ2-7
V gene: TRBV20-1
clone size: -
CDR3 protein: CSARDLVTSVYEQYF
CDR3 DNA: TGCAGTGCTAGAGATCTCGTGACTAGCGTGTACGAGCAGTACTTC

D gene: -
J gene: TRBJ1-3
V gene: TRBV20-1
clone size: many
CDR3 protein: CSARRTDDVSGNTIYF
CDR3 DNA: TGCAGTGCTAGAAGGACAGATGACGTCTCTGGAAACACCATATATTTT

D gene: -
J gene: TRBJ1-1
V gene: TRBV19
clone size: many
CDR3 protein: CASTKGLLNTEAFF
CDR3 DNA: TGTGCCAGTACAAAGGGACTTCTGAACACTGAAGCTTTCTTT

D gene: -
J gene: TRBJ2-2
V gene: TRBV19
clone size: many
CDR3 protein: CASSPSRWDYTGELFF
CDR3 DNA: TGTGCCAGTAGTCCCTCCCGTTGGGACTACACCGGGGAGCTGTTTTTT

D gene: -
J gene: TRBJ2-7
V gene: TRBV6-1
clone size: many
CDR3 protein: CASRRWGGPEQYF
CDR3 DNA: TGTGCCAGCCGGCGGTGGGGGGGCCCCGAGCAGTACTTC

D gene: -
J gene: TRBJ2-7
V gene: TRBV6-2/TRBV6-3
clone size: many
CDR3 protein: CASSYVDYEQYF
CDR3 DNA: TGTGCCAGCAGTTACGTGGATTACGAGCAGTACTTC

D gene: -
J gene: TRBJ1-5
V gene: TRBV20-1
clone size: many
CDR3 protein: CSASGEPAYQPQHF
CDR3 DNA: TGCAGTGCTAGCGGGGAGCCGGCCTATCAGCCCCAGCATTTT

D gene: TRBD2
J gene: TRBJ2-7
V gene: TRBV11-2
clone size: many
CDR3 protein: CASSPRTSSSYEQYF
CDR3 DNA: TGTGCCAGCAGCCCAAGGACTAGTAGCAGCTACGAGCAGTACTTC

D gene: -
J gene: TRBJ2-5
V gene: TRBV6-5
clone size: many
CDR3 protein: CASSYSTTRRETQYF
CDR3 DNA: TGTGCCAGCAGTTACTCGACGACTAGACGGGAGACCCAGTACTTC

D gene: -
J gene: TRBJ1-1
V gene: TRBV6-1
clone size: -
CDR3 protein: CASSEQVLSGAFF
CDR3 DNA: TGTGCCAGCAGTGAACAGGTACTCTCGGGAGCTTTCTTT

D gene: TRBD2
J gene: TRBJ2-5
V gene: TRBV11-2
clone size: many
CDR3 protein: CASSWQGTRTQETQYF
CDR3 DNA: TGTGCCAGCAGCTGGCAGGGGACTAGGACTCAAGAGACCCAGTACTTC

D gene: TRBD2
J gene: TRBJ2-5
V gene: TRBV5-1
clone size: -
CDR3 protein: CASSLEGTSMETQYF
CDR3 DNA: TGCGCCAGCAGCTTGGAGGGGACTAGCATGGAGACCCAGTACTTC

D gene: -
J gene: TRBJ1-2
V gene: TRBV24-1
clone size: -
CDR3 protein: CATSDSGTKYGYTF
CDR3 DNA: TGTGCCACCAGTGACTCCGGGACGAAGTATGGCTACACCTTC

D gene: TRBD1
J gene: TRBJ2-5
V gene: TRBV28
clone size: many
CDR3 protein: CASSDRGRKETQYF
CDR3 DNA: TGTGCCAGCAGCGACAGGGGGCGCAAAGAGACCCAGTACTTC

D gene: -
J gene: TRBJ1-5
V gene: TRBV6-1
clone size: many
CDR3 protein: CASGLSENQPQHF
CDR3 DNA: TGTGCCAGCGGGTTGTCGGAAAATCAGCCCCAGCATTTT

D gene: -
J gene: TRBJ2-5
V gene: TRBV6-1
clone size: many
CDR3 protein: CASSARVKTQYF
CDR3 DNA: TGTGCCAGCAGTGCCCGCGTGAAGACCCAGTACTTC

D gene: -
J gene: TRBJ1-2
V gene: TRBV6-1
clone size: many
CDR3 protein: CASSEVDSPLYGYTF
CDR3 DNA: TGTGCCAGCAGTGAAGTCGACAGCCCTCTTTATGGCTACACCTTC

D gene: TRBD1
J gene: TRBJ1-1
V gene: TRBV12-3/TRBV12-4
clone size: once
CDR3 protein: CASSLAGTGTTEAFF
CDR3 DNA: TGTGCCAGCAGTTTAGCCGGGACAGGGACCACTGAAGCTTTCTTT

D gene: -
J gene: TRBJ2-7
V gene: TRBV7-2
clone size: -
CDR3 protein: CASSLVGGMEQYF
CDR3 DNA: TGTGCCAGCAGCTTAGTTGGGGGGATGGAGCAGTACTTC

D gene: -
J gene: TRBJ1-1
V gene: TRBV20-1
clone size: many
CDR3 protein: CSARENTEAFF
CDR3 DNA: TGCAGTGCTAGAGAGAACACTGAAGCTTTCTTT

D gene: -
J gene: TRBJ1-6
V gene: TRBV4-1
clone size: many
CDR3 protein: CASSQDGGPGDSPLHF
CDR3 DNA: TGCGCCAGCAGCCAAGACGGCGGGCCTGGCGATTCACCCCTCCACTTT

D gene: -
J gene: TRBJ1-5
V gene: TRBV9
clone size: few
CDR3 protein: CASSVEPLGQPRHF
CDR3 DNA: TGTGCCAGCAGCGTAGAACCCCTGGGGCAGCCCCGGCATTTT

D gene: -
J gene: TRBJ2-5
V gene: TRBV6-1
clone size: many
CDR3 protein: CASSSGRSETQYF
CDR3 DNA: TGTGCCAGCAGCTCTGGCAGGTCAGAGACCCAGTACTTC

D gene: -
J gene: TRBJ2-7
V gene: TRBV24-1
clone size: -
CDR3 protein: CATSGDSYEQYF
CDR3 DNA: TGTGCCACCAGCGGAGACTCCTACGAGCAGTACTTC

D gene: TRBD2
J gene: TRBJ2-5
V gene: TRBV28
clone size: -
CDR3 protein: CASSLRTSGTLLETQYF
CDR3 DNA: TGTGCCAGCAGTTTAAGGACTAGCGGCACCCTTCTGGAGACCCAGTACTTC

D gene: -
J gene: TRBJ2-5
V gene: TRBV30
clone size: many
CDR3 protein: CAGSGDGETQYF
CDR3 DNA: TGTGCTGGGTCAGGTGATGGGGAGACCCAGTACTTC

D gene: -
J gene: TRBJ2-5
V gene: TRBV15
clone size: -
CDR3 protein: CATSRDKDLGETQYF
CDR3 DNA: TGTGCCACCAGCAGAGATAAGGACCTAGGGGAGACCCAGTACTTC

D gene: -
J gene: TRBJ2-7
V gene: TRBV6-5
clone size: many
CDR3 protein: CASSYSREQYF
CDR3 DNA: TGTGCCAGCAGTTACTCGCGCGAGCAGTACTTC

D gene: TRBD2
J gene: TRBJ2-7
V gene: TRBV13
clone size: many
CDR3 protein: CASSLGLAGADYEQYF
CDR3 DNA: TGTGCCAGCAGCTTAGGACTAGCGGGGGCGGACTACGAGCAGTACTTC

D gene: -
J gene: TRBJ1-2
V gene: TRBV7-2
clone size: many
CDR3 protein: CASGSSMYGYTF
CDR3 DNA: TGTGCCAGTGGCTCATCGATGTATGGCTACACCTTC

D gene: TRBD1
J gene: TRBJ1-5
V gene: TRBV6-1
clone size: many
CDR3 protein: CASRDRDRSNQPQHF
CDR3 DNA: TGTGCCAGCAGGGACAGGGACAGAAGCAATCAGCCCCAGCATTTT

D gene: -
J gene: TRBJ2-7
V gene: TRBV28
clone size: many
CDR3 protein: CASKFTTGAGEQYF
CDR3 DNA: TGTGCCAGCAAGTTTACAACCGGGGCGGGGGAGCAGTACTTC

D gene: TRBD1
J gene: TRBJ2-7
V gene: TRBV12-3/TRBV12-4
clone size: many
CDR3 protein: CATKSGQGSSYEQYF
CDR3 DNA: TGTGCCACCAAAAGTGGACAGGGAAGCTCCTACGAGCAGTACTTC

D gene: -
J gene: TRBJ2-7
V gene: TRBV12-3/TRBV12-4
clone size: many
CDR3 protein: CASSLFLTHEQYF
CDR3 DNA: TGTGCCAGCAGTTTATTCCTGACCCACGAGCAGTACTTC

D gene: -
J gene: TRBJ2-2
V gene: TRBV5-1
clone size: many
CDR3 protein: CASSLQGRSTGELFF
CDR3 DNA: TGCGCCAGCAGCCTACAGGGGAGGAGCACCGGGGAGCTGTTTTTT

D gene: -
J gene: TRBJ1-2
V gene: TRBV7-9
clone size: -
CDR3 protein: CASAEAARDGYTF
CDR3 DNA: TGTGCCAGCGCTGAGGCAGCACGGGATGGCTACACCTTC

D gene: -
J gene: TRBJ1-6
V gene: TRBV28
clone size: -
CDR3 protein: CASSLWGRVGSPLHF
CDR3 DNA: TGTGCCAGCAGTTTATGGGGCAGGGTGGGTTCACCCCTCCACTTT

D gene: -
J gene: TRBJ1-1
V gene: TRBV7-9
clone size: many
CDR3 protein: CASSQGSEAFF
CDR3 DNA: TGTGCCAGCAGCCAGGGGTCTGAAGCTTTCTTT

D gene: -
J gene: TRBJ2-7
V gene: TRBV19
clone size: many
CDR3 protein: CASSYEATYEQYF
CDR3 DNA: TGTGCCAGTAGTTATGAAGCGACTTACGAGCAGTACTTC

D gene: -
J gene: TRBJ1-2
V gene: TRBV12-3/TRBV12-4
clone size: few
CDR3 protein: CASSKSSGYGYTF
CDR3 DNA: TGTGCCAGCAGTAAGTCCTCAGGCTATGGCTACACCTTC

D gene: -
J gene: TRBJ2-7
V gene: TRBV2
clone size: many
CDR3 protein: CASSSVTGEQYF
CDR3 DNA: TGTGCCAGCAGTTCGGTCACGGGGGAGCAGTACTTC

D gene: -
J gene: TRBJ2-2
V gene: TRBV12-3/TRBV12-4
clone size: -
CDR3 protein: CASSGTGGAGELFF
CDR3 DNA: TGTGCCAGCAGCGGCACAGGGGGGGCCGGGGAGCTGTTTTTT

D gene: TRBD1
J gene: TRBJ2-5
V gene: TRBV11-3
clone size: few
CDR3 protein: CASSLDSTGGIETQYF
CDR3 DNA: TGTGCCAGCAGCTTAGATTCTACAGGGGGCATTGAGACCCAGTACTTC

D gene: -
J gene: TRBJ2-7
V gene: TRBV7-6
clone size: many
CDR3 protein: CASSLGAGLPYEQYF
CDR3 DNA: TGTGCCAGCAGCTTAGGGGCGGGGCTTCCCTACGAGCAGTACTTC

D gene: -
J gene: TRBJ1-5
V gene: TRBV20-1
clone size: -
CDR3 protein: CSAGGVGKPQHF
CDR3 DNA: TGCAGTGCAGGGGGGGTTGGGAAGCCCCAGCATTTT

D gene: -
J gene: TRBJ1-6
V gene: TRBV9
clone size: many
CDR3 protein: CASSVTGEVNSPLHF
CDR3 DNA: TGTGCCAGCAGCGTTACGGGAGAGGTGAATTCACCCCTCCACTTT